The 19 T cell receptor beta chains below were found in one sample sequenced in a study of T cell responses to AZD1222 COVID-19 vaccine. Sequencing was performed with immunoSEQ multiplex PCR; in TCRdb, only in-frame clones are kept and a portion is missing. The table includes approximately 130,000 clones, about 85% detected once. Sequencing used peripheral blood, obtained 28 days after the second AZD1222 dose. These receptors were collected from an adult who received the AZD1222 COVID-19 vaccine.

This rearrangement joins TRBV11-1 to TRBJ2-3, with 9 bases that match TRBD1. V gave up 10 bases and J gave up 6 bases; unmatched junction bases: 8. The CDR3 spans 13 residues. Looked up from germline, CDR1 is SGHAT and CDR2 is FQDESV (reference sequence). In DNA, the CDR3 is TGTGCCACGCAACAGGGGGCGGGGGATACGCAGTATTTT. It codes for CATQQGAGDTQYF.

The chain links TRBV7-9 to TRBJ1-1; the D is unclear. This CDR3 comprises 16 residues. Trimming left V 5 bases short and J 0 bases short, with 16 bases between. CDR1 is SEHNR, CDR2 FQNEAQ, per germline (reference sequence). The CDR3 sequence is CASSPELSLMNTEAFF. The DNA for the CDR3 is TGTGCCAGCAGCCCCGAGCTATCGTTGATGAACACTGAAGCTTTCTTT.

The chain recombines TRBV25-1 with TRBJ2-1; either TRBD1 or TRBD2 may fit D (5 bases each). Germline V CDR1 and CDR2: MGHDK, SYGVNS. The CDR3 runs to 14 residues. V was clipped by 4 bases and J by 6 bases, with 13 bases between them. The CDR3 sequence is CASSGGSTPNEQFF. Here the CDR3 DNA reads TGTGCCAGCAGTGGGGGGTCCACCCCCAATGAGCAGTTCTTC.

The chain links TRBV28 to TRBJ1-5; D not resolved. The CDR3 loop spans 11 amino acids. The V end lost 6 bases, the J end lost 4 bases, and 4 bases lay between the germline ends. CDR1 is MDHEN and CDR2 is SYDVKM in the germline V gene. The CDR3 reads CASSENQPQHF. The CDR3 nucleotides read TGTGCCAGCAGCGAGAATCAGCCCCAGCATTTT.

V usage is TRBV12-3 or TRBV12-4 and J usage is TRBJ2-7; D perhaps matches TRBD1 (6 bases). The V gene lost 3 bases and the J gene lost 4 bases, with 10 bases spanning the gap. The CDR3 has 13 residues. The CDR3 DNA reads TGTGCCAGCAGTTTCAGGGGCAGGTACGAGCAGTACTTC. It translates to CASSFRGRYEQYF.

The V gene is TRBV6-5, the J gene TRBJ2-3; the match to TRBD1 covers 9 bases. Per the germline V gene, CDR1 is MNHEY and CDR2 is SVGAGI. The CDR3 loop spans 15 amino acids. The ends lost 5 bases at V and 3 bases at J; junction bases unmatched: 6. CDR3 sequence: CASSPDRGRTDTQYF. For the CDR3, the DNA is TGTGCCAGCAGTCCAGACAGGGGGAGAACAGATACGCAGTATTTT.

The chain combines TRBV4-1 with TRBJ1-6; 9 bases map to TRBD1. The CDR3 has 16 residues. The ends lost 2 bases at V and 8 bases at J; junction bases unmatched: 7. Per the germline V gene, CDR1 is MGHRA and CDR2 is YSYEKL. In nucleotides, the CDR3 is TGCGCCAGCAGCCAACTAGGGACAGGGTTCGATTCACCCCTCCACTTT. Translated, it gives CASSQLGTGFDSPLHF.

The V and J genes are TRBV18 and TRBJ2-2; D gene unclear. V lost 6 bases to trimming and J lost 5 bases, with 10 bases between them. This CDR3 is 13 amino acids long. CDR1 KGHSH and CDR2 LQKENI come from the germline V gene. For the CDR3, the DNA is TGTGCCAGCTCGCCCACCAAAACCGGGGAGCTGTTTTTT. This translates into CASSPTKTGELFF. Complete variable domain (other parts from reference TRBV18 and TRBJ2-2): NAGVMQNPRHLVRRRGQEARLRCSPMKGHSHVYWYRQLPEEGLKFMVYLQKENIIDESGMPKERFSAEFPKEGPSILRIQQVVRGDSAAYFCASSPTKTGELFFGEGSRLTVL.

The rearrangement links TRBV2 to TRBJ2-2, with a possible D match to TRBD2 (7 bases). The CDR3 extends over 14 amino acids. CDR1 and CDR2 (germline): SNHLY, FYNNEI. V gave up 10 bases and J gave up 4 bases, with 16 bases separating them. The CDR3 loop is CANSPGGLTGELFF. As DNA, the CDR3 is TGTGCCAACTCACCCGGGGGGCTCACCGGGGAGCTGTTTTTT. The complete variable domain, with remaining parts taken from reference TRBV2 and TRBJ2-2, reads EPEVTQTPSHQVTQMGQEVILRCVPISNHLYFYWYRQILGQKVEFLVSFYNNEISEKSEIFDDQFSVERPDGSNFTLKIRSTKLEDSAMYFCANSPGGLTGELFFGEGSRLTVL.

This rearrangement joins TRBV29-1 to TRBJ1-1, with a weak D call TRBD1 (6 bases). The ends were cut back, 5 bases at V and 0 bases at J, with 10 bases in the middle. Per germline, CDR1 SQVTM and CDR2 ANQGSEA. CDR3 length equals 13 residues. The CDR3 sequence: CSVRTALNTEAFF. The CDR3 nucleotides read TGCAGCGTTAGGACAGCCTTGAACACTGAAGCTTTCTTT. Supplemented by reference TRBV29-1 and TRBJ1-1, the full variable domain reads SAVISQKPSRDICQRGTSLTIQCQVDSQVTMMFWYRQQPGQSLTLIATANQGSEATYESGFVIDKFPISRPNLTFSTLTVSNMSPEDSSIYLCSVRTALNTEAFFGQGTRLTVV.

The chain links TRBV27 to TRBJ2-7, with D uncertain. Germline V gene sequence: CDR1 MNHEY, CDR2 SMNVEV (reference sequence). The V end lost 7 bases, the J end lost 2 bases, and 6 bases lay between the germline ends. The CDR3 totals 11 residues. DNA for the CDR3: TGTGCCAGCATCCCACCCTACGAGCAGTACTTC. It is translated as CASIPPYEQYF.

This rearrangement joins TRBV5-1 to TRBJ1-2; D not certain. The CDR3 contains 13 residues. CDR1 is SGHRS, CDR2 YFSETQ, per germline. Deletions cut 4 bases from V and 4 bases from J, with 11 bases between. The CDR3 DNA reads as TGCGCCAGCAGCCCGGGTGGAGGCTATGGCTACACCTTC. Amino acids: CASSPGGGYGYTF.

CDR3 protein: CASSTLRDRGLEKLFF. The CDR3 bases are TGTGCCAGCAGTACACTCCGGGACAGGGGGCTTGAAAAACTGTTTTTT. The chain links TRBV27 to TRBJ1-4; 12 bases line up with TRBD1. Germline CDR1 MNHEY, CDR2 SMNVEV (reference sequence). The CDR3 is 16 residues long. The trim removed 5 bases at V and 7 bases at J, leaving 8 bases unmatched. The full variable domain, its missing parts supplied by reference TRBV27 and TRBJ1-4, is EAQVTQNPRYLITVTGKKLTVTCSQNMNHEYMSWYRQDPGLGLRQIYYSMNVEVTDKGDVPEGYKVSRKEKRNFPLILESPSPNQTSLYFCASSTLRDRGLEKLFFGSGTQLSVL.

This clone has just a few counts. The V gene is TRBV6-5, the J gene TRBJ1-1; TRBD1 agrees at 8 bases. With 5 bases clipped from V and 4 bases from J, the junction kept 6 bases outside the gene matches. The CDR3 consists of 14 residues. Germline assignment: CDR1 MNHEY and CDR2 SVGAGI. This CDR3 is CASSQLQGATEAFF. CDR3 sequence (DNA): TGTGCCAGCAGTCAACTTCAGGGGGCCACTGAAGCTTTCTTT.

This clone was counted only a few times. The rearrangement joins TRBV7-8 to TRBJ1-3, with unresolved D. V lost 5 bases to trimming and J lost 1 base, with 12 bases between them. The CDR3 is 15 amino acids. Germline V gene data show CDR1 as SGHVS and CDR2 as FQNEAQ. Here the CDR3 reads CASSNRRVSGNTIYF. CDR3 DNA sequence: TGTGCCAGCAGCAATCGACGGGTTTCTGGAAACACCATATATTTT.

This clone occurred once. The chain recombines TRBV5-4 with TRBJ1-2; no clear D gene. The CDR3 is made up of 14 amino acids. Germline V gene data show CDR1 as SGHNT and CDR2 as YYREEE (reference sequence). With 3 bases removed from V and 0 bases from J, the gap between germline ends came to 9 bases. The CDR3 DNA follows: TGTGCCAGCAGCTCGGACGGATCTAACTATGGCTACACCTTC. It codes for CASSSDGSNYGYTF.

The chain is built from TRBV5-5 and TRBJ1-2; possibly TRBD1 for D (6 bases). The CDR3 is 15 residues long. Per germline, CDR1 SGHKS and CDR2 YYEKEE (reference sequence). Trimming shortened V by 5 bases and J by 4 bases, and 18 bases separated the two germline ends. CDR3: CASRIQYRAGYGYTF. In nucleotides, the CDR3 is TGTGCCAGCAGAATCCAGTACAGGGCGGGCTATGGCTACACCTTC.

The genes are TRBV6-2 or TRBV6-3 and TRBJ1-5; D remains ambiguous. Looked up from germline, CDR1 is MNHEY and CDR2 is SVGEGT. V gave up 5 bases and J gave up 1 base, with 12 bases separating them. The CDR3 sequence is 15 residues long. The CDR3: CASSTSPPSNQPQHF. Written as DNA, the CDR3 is TGTGCCAGCAGTACTAGCCCGCCCAGCAATCAGCCCCAGCATTTT.

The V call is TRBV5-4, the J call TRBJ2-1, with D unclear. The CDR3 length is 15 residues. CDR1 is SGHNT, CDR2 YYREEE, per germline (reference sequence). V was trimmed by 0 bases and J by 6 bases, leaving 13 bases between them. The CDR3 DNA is TGTGCCAGCAGCTTGGTAGGAACGGTTTCCAATGAGCAGTTCTTC. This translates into CASSLVGTVSNEQFF.